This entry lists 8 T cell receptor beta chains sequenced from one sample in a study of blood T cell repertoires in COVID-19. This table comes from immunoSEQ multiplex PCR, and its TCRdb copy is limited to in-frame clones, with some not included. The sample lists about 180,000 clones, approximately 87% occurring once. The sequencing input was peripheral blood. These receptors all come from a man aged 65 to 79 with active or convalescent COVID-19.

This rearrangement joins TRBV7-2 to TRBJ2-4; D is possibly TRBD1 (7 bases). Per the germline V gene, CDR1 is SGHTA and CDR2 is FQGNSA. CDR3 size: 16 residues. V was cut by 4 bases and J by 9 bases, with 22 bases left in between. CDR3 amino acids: CASSWGPGTDGGIQYF. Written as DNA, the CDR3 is TGTGCCAGCAGCTGGGGGCCCGGGACAGACGGGGGCATTCAGTACTTC. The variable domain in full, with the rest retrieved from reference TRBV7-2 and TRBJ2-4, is GAGVSQSPSNKVTEKGKDVELRCDPISGHTALYWYRQSLGQGLEFLIYFQGNSAPDKSGLPSDRFSAERTGGSVSTLTIQRTQQEDSAVYLCASSWGPGTDGGIQYFGAGTRLSVL.

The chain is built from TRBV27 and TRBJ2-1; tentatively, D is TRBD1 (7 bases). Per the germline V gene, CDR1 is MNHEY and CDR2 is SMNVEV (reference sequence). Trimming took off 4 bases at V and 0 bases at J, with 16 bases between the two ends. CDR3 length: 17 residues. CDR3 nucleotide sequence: TGTGCCAGCAGTTCACAGGAGGGGGCTCCCTCCTACAATGAGCAGTTCTTC. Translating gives CASSSQEGAPSYNEQFF.

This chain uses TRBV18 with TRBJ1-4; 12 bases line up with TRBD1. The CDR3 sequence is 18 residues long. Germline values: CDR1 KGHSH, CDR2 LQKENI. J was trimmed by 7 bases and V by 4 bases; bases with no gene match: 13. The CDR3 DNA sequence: TGTGCCAGCTCACTACGAACCGGGACAGGGGGCGCCTCTGAAAAACTGTTTTTT. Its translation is CASSLRTGTGGASEKLFF.

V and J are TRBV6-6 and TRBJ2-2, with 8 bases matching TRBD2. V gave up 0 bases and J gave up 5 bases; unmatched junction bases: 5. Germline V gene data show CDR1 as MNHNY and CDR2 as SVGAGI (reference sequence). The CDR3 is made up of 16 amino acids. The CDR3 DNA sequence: TGTGCCAGCAGTTACTCGGGCGGGGGGACAACCGGGGAGCTGTTTTTT. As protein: CASSYSGGGTTGELFF.

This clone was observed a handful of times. This CDR3 reads CASSYHLGAQYF. CDR3 coding DNA: TGTGCCAGCAGTTACCATCTGGGAGCCCAGTACTTC. V and J are TRBV6-2 or TRBV6-3 and TRBJ2-5; tentatively, D is TRBD2 (5 bases). V was pared by 2 bases and J by 9 bases, with 10 bases between. The CDR3 loop spans 12 amino acids. Germline V lookup: CDR1 MNHEY, CDR2 SVGEGT.

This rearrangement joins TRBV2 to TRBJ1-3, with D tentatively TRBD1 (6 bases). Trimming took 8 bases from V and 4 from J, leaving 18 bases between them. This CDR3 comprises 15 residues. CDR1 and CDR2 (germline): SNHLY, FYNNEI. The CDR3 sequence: CASGQTRGVGNTIYF. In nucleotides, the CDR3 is TGTGCCAGCGGACAGACGAGGGGCGTAGGAAACACCATATATTTT.

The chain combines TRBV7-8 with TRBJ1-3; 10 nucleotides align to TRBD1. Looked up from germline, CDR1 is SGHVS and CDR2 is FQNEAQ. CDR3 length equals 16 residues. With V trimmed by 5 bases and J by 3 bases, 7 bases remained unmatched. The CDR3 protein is CASSQRDRGFGNTIYF. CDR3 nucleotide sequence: TGTGCCAGCAGCCAAAGGGACAGGGGCTTTGGAAACACCATATATTTT.

The CDR3 sequence is CASSLAASSNQPQHF. The CDR3 nucleotides are TGTGCCAGCAGCTTAGCGGCAAGTAGCAATCAGCCCCAGCATTTT. The V call is TRBV7-2, the J call TRBJ1-5; D not certain. Germline V gene data show CDR1 as SGHTA and CDR2 as FQGNSA. V was pared by 0 bases and J by 0 bases, with 6 bases between. The CDR3 has 15 residues.